This T cell receptor beta chain is drawn from a study of blood T cell repertoires in COVID-19. Study-wide context: Sample material is recorded as cDNA or gDNA derived from T cells, B-cell-depleted T cells, or PBMCs.

Unmatched junction bases numbered 5, after V lost 4 bases and J lost 6 bases. This CDR3 comprises 13 residues. CDR1 is SQVTM, CDR2 ANQGSEA, per germline. Membership in each cohort depended on participant-reported clinical history. Two negative PCRs, clearance, or symptom resolution characterized the recovered Cohort 3 donors. Data came from immunoSEQ multiplex PCR; TCRdb stores just in-frame clones and leaves some out. The table includes 200,000 to 250,000 clones, 75% to 85% detected once. Sequencing was done on a sample of PBMCs or T cells enriched from blood (not recorded which). The receptor was isolated from a man in his forties who had recovered from COVID-19. The chain couples TRBV29-1 to TRBJ2-2, with 7 bases matching TRBD2. This CDR3 is CSVGNAGAGELFF. CDR3 bases: TGCAGCGTTGGGAACGCGGGAGCCGGGGAGCTGTTTTTT.